Below, 2 T cell receptor beta chains from the same sample are listed, as sequenced in a study of post-analysis software for immune sequencing data. Every TCR beta cDNA library bore unique molecular identifiers. In TCRdb, the PCR reads were re-called with MiXCR into one record per CDR3 protein. The sample shows 820,000 or so distinct CDR3 sequences, roughly 50% of them seen only once. General study points: The study found TRBV5-6, TRBV5-1 and TRBV20-1 among several TRBV segments more frequent in patients than controls.

No antigen has been identified for these receptors. Sequenced input: blood. These receptors originate from a girl aged 10 to 17 with multiple sclerosis.

The chain links TRBV2 to TRBJ1-2, with 7 bases fitting TRBD1. The length of the CDR3 is 15 residues. Germline CDR1 reads SNHLY; CDR2 reads FYNNEI. V lost 7 bases to trimming and J lost 3 bases; unmatched junction nucleotides: 11. DNA of the CDR3: TGTGCCAGCAAGACAGGGAAAGGACCCTACTATGGCTACACCTTC. It is translated as CASKTGKGPYYGYTF.

The J gene is TRBJ2-2, the V gene TRBV15; weak D call: TRBD1 (6 bases). There are 14 residues in the CDR3. Trimming stripped 5 bases from V and 4 bases from J, with 11 bases between. Looked up from germline, CDR1 is LNHNV and CDR2 is YYDKDF (reference sequence). This chain's CDR3 is CATSRQGTTGELFF. The DNA of the CDR3 is TGTGCCACCAGCCGCCAGGGGACCACCGGGGAGCTGTTTTTT. Drawing the rest from reference TRBV15 and TRBJ2-2, the complete variable domain is DAMVIQNPRYQVTQFGKPVTLSCSQTLNHNVMYWYQQKSSQAPKLLFHYYDKDFNNEADTPDNFQSRRPNTSFCFLDIRSPGLGDTAMYLCATSRQGTTGELFFGEGSRLTVL.